The 24 T cell receptor beta chains listed next were all sequenced from one sample in a study of blood T cells in healthy people across ages. A sample-barcoded 5' primer and a J-beta primer mix were used in a second PCR of roughly 6 to 11 cycles. TCRdb passed the 5' RACE reads through MiXCR, listing each CDR3 protein once. The profile shows 1,500,000 or so distinct CDR3 sequences, around 59% of them singletons. The sample comprised blood. The receptors shown here come from a man aged 18 to 35 in good health.

This chain connects TRBV20-1 to TRBJ1-2; D gene ambiguous. The CDR3 runs to 13 residues. With 5 bases removed from V and 6 bases from J, the gap between germline ends came to 16 bases. Germline CDR1 is DFQATT and CDR2 is SNEGSKA (reference sequence). CDR3 loop: CSAHPPGLNGYTF. In nucleotides, the CDR3 is TGCAGTGCTCATCCCCCAGGTTTAAATGGCTACACCTTC.

The V call is TRBV7-9, the J call TRBJ2-7; weak D call: TRBD2 (5 bases). The germline gives CDR1 SEHNR, CDR2 FQNEAQ (reference sequence). Trimming shortened V by 11 bases and J by 2 bases, and 19 bases separated the two germline ends. This CDR3 is 14 amino acids long. As DNA, the CDR3 is TGTGCCTCCAGCCCCGGGGAAATACCCTACGAGCAGTACTTC. This encodes CASSPGEIPYEQYF. Combining the CDR3 with reference TRBV7-9 and TRBJ2-7 gives the whole variable domain DTGVSQNPRHKITKRGQNVTFRCDPISEHNRLYWYRQTLGQGPEFLTYFQNEAQLEKSRLLSDRFSAERPKGSFSTLEIQRTEQGDSAMYLCASSPGEIPYEQYFGPGTRLTVT.

This clonotype was recorded a few times. The chain employs TRBV11-2 and TRBJ2-2; no definite D call. The CDR3 loop spans 15 amino acids. Germline V gives CDR1 SGHAT, CDR2 FQNNGV. Trimming cost V 1 base and J 0 bases, with 6 bases left between them. The CDR3 region is CASSLGATNTGELFF. In DNA, the CDR3 is TGTGCCAGCAGCTTAGGGGCCACGAACACCGGGGAGCTGTTTTTT. Variable domain in full (rest from reference TRBV11-2 and TRBJ2-2): EAGVAQSPRYKIIEKRQSVAFWCNPISGHATLYWYQQILGQGPKLLIQFQNNGVVDDSQLPKDRFSAERLKGVDSTLKIQPAKLEDSAVYLCASSLGATNTGELFFGEGSRLTVL.

V is TRBV27 and J is TRBJ2-1; D uncertain. The germline V gene has CDR1 MNHEY and CDR2 SMNVEV (reference sequence). This CDR3 has 14 residues. V lost 2 bases, J lost 9 bases, and 14 bases lay in between. The CDR3 sequence is CASSLDAATSEQFF. In nucleotides, the CDR3 is TGTGCCAGCAGTTTAGACGCAGCTACGAGTGAGCAGTTCTTC.

The chain recombines TRBV20-1 with TRBJ1-6, with TRBD1 as a possible D gene (5 bases). This CDR3 has 14 residues. Trimming left V 6 bases short and J 5 bases short, with 14 bases between. Per germline, CDR1 DFQATT and CDR2 SNEGSKA (reference sequence). The CDR3 nucleotides read TGCAGTGCCGCACAGGCCGCCCATAATTCACCCCTCCACTTT. Protein: CSAAQAAHNSPLHF.

At least ten counts were recorded for this clonotype. The chain employs TRBV7-2 and TRBJ1-1; no firm D call. The germline V gene has CDR1 SGHTA and CDR2 FQGNSA. CDR3 length: 14 residues. Trimming took 2 bases from V and 3 from J, leaving 10 bases between them. The CDR3 spells CASSLQFGDTEAFF. Written as DNA, the CDR3 is TGTGCCAGCAGCTTACAGTTTGGCGACACTGAAGCTTTCTTT.

There are a few counts of this clonotype. V is TRBV11-2 and J is TRBJ2-3; 7 nucleotides match TRBD2. Germline-derived CDR1 and CDR2 are SGHAT and FQNNGV. Trimming cost V 4 bases and J 4 bases; bases outside gene matches: 5. This CDR3 spans 14 amino acids. The CDR3 reads CASSSNAGADTQYF. The CDR3 DNA is TGTGCCAGCAGCTCGAATGCGGGGGCAGATACGCAGTATTTT.

This clonotype was counted a few times. The chain uses TRBV5-1 and TRBJ1-1; D unclear. The germline V gene has CDR1 SGHRS and CDR2 YFSETQ. V was pared by 0 bases and J by 3 bases, with 15 bases between. The CDR3 length is 16 residues. This CDR3 is CASSLDRFGPDTEAFF. The CDR3 nucleotides read TGCGCCAGCAGCTTGGACCGATTTGGGCCAGACACTGAAGCTTTCTTT.

This chain links TRBV11-2 with TRBJ2-1; TRBD2 aligns across 8 bases. J lost 4 bases, V lost 6 bases, and 8 bases had no gene match. The length of the CDR3 is 15 residues. CDR1 and CDR2 from the germline V gene are SGHAT and FQNNGV. DNA for the CDR3: TGTGCCAGCAGTTCCCAGCGGGGGAGATACAATGAGCAGTTCTTC. Residues: CASSSQRGRYNEQFF.

This sequence joins TRBV2 and TRBJ2-7; a possible D gene is TRBD2 (5 bases). The germline V gene encodes CDR1 SNHLY and CDR2 FYNNEI. V gave up 6 bases and J gave up 7 bases, with 13 bases separating them. The CDR3 runs 12 residues. CDR3: CASRSVGGEQYF. CDR3 nucleotide sequence: TGTGCCAGCAGATCCGTTGGCGGGGAGCAGTACTTC.

This clonotype was seen only a few times. The CDR3 nucleotides are TGTGCCAGCAGTTTAGGGGCGGATGGGATCTACGAGCAGTACTTC. Translating gives CASSLGADGIYEQYF. V and J are TRBV28 and TRBJ2-7, with TRBD1 as a possible D gene (5 bases). The germline V gene has CDR1 MDHEN and CDR2 SYDVKM. CDR3 length: 15 amino acids. V lost 2 bases, J lost 3 bases, and 14 bases lay in between.

The CDR3 DNA sequence: TGTGCCAGCAACCTGGATTTAGGGCGCGGAACTGAAGCTTTCTTT. This codes for CASNLDLGRGTEAFF. The V call is TRBV5-5, the J call TRBJ1-1; D gene ambiguous. The CDR3 totals 15 residues. The V gene's germline CDR1 is SGHKS and CDR2 YYEKEE (reference sequence). With 6 bases removed from V and 5 bases from J, the gap between germline ends came to 20 bases. The full variable domain, its missing parts supplied by reference TRBV5-5 and TRBJ1-1, is DAGVTQSPTHLIKTRGQQVTLRCSPISGHKSVSWYQQVLGQGPQFIFQYYEKEERGRGNFPDRFSARQFPNYSSELNVNALLLGDSALYLCASNLDLGRGTEAFFGQGTRLTVV.

V and J are TRBV20-1 and TRBJ2-1; TRBD2 aligns across 11 bases. CDR1 and CDR2 (germline): DFQATT, SNEGSKA (reference sequence). Losses at the gene ends were 1 base for V and 0 bases for J; bases not matched to a gene: 5. This CDR3 contains 17 residues. CDR3 sequence: CSARALAGGSSYNEQFF. Here the CDR3 DNA reads TGCAGTGCTAGAGCTCTAGCGGGAGGCTCCTCCTACAATGAGCAGTTCTTC.

This chain connects TRBV10-3 to TRBJ1-2; 7 bases fit TRBD1. From germline, CDR1 is ENHRY and CDR2 SYGVKD. The V and J ends lost 7 bases and 2 bases, in that order; junction bases with no gene match: 4. There are 13 residues in the CDR3. The CDR3 DNA follows: TGTGCCATCACCGTGGACAGGAACTATGGCTACACCTTC. As protein: CAITVDRNYGYTF.

The rearrangement links TRBV7-9 to TRBJ1-1; the D is unclear. CDR3 length: 14 amino acids. CDR1 is SEHNR and CDR2 is FQNEAQ in the germline V gene (reference sequence). V lost 3 bases to trimming and J lost 4 bases, with 12 bases between them. The CDR3 DNA follows: TGTGCCAGCAGCTTCCCAGAATCAAGCACTGAAGCTTTCTTT. Translation: CASSFPESSTEAFF.

The V and J genes are TRBV6-2 or TRBV6-3 and TRBJ2-1, with D unresolved. The CDR3 spans 13 residues. Trimming shortened V by 6 bases and J by 4 bases, and 10 bases separated the two germline ends. Germline CDR1 reads MNHEY; CDR2 reads SVGEGT. This chain's CDR3 is CASSHPWYNEQFF. CDR3 nucleotide sequence: TGTGCCAGCAGCCATCCTTGGTACAATGAGCAGTTCTTC.

This clonotype came up a few times. A read error may account for a junction end that differs from germline. This chain joins TRBV4-1 and TRBJ2-1; tentative D call: TRBD2 (5 bases). CDR3 length: 17 amino acids. Germline CDR1 MGHRA, CDR2 YSYEKL. The CDR3 region has the DNA TGCGCCAGCAGCGCCCCTCCCGAGGGCGTAGGTGGAAATGAACAGTTCTTC. It translates to CASSAPPEGVGGNEQFF.

V usage is TRBV5-1 and J usage is TRBJ2-5, with 8 bases identical to TRBD2. The CDR3 runs to 17 residues. CDR1 and CDR2 from the germline V gene are SGHRS and YFSETQ. With 4 bases clipped from V and 4 bases from J, the junction kept 15 bases outside the gene matches. The CDR3 nucleotides read TGCGCCAGCAGCCCGTTACATCCAGCGGGAGTGGGAGAGACCCAGTACTTC. As protein: CASSPLHPAGVGETQYF. Full variable domain (missing parts from reference TRBV5-1 and TRBJ2-5): KAGVTQTPRYLIKTRGQQVTLSCSPISGHRSVSWYQQTPGQGLQFLFEYFSETQRNKGNFPGRFSGRQFSNSRSEMNVSTLELGDSALYLCASSPLHPAGVGETQYFGPGTRLLVL.

The chain couples TRBV27 to TRBJ2-5, with 7 bases that match TRBD1. The J call may be in error: the DNA end matches TRBJ2-7 better. The CDR3 covers 14 residues. The germline V gene encodes CDR1 MNHEY and CDR2 SMNVEV (reference sequence). The CDR3 reads CASSPWDSQYEQYF. The CDR3, as DNA: TGTGCCAGCAGCCCCTGGGACAGTCAGTACGAGCAGTACTTC.

This clonotype has more than one count but fewer than ten. The chain is built from TRBV3-1 and TRBJ2-7, with 7 bases that match TRBD1. With V trimmed by 5 bases and J by 2 bases, 9 bases remained unmatched. Germline V gene data show CDR1 as LGHDT and CDR2 as YNNKEL (reference sequence). The CDR3 is 15 residues long. CDR3: CASSKPGQRPYEQYF. The CDR3 region has the DNA TGTGCCAGCAGCAAACCGGGACAGCGCCCCTACGAGCAGTACTTC.

This chain connects TRBV20-1 to TRBJ2-6; a weak D match, TRBD1 (6 bases). The CDR3 runs to 16 residues. The V gene lost 5 bases and the J gene lost 0 bases, with 14 bases spanning the gap. The germline CDR1 and CDR2 sequences are DFQATT and SNEGSKA (reference sequence). CDR3 nucleotide sequence: TGCAGTGCTCGGTACCGACAGGTCTCTGGGGCCAACGTCCTGACTTTC. Residues: CSARYRQVSGANVLTF.

This sequence joins TRBV13 and TRBJ1-1, with no clear D. Germline CDR1 is PRHDT and CDR2 is FYEKMQ (reference sequence). Trimming took off 2 bases at V and 1 base at J, with 8 bases between the two ends. The CDR3 sequence is 14 residues long. The DNA for the CDR3 is TGTGCCAGCAGCTTATGGGAGAGGAACACTGAAGCTTTCTTT. Translation: CASSLWERNTEAFF. The entire variable domain, with the rest obtained from reference TRBV13 and TRBJ1-1, is as follows: AAGVIQSPRHLIKEKRETATLKCYPIPRHDTVYWYQQGPGQDPQFLISFYEKMQSDKGSIPDRFSAQQFSDYHSELNMSSLELGDSALYFCASSLWERNTEAFFGQGTRLTVV.

This chain joins TRBV7-9 and TRBJ2-4; tentative D call: TRBD1 (6 bases). The CDR3 is 13 amino acids. Germline V gene sequence: CDR1 SEHNR, CDR2 FQNEAQ (reference sequence). V lost 1 base and J 5 bases, leaving 6 bases between the germline ends. DNA of the CDR3: TGTGCCAGCAGCTTAGAGGGGGAAAACATTCAGTACTTC. This encodes CASSLEGENIQYF.

V usage is TRBV7-9 and J usage is TRBJ1-1, with D unresolved. CDR3 length equals 12 residues. Trimming left V 6 bases short and J 10 bases short, with 15 bases between. Germline V CDR1 and CDR2: SEHNR, FQNEAQ (reference sequence). CDR3 sequence (DNA): TGTGCCAGCAGTTTTAGGCTAGAGGGAGCTTTCTTT. This codes for CASSFRLEGAFF.